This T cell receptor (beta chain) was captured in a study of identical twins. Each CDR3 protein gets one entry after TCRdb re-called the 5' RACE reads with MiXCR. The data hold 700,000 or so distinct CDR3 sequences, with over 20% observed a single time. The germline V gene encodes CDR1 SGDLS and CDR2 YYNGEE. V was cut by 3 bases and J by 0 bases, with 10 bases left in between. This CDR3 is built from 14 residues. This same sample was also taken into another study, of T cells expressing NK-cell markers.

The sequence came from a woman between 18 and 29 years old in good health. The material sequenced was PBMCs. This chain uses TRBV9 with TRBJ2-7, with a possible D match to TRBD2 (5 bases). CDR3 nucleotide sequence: TGTGCCAGCAGCGGAGGGCAGTACTCCTACGAGCAGTACTTC. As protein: CASSGGQYSYEQYF. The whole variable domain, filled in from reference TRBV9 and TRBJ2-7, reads DSGVTQTPKHLITATGQRVTLRCSPRSGDLSVYWYQQSLDQGLQFLIQYYNGEERAKGNILERFSAQQFPDLHSELNLSSLELGDSALYFCASSGGQYSYEQYFGPGTRLTVT.